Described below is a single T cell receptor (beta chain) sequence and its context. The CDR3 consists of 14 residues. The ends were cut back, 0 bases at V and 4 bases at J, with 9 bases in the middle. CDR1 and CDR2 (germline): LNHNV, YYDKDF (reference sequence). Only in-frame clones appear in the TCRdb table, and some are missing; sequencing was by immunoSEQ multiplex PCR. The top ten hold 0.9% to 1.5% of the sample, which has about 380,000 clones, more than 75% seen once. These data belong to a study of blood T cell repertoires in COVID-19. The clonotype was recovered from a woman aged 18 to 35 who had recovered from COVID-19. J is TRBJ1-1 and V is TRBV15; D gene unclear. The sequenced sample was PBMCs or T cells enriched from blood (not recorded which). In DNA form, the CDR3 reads TGTGCCACCAGCAGAGATCCCGAGGGCACTGAAGCTTTCTTT. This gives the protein CATSRDPEGTEAFF.